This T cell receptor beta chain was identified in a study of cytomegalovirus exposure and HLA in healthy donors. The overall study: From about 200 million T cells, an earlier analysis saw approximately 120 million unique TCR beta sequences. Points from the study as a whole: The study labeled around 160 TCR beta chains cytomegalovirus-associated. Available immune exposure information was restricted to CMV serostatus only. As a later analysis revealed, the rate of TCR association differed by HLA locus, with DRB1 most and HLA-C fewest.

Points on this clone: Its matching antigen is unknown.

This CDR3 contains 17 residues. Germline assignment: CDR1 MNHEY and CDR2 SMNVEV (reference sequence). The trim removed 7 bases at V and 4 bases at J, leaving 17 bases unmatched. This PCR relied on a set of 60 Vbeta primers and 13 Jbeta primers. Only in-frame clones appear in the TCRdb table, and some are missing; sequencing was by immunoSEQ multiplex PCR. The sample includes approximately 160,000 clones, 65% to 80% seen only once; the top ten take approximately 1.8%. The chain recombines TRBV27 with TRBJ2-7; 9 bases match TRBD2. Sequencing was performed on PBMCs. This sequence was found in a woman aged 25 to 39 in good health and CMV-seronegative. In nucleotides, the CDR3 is TGTGCCAGCACCCAAGTGACTAGCGGAGGGAATAGGTACGAGCAGTACTTC. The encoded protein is CASTQVTSGGNRYEQYF.